This TCR beta chain was identified during a study of molecular identifiers for immune sequencing clone quantification. V shed 6 bases, J shed 8 bases, and the junction held 11 bases outside the gene matches. The CDR3 runs 15 residues. Each CDR3 protein is one row after TCRdb ran MiXCR on the PCR reads. The sample has fewer than 350,000 distinct CDR3 sequences; roughly a fifth are singletons. This clonotype was found many times. The sequenced material came from naive CD8+ T cells from blood, with Jurkat cell RNA spiked in. The subset: FACS-sorted CD8+CD4-CCR7+CD45RA+ naive T cells. The chain is built from TRBV12-3 or TRBV12-4 and TRBJ2-3, with 10 bases matching TRBD1. This clonotype was obtained from a human donor in good health. Some libraries in this study had Jurkat cell RNA spiked in. The CDR3 region is CASSFGTGVVATQYF. CDR3 in DNA: TGTGCCAGCAGCTTCGGGACAGGGGTTGTTGCTACGCAGTATTTT.